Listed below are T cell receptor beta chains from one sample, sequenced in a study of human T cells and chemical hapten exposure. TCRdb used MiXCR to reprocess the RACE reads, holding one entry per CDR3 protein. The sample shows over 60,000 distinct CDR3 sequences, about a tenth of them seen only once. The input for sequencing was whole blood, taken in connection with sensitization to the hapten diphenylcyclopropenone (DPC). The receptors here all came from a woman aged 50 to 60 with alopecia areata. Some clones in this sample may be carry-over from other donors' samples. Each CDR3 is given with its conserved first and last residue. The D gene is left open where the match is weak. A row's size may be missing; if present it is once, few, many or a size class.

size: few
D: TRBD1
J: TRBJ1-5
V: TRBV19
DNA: TGTGCCAGTAGCCCTAGAACAGGGGGCAATCAGCCCCAGCATTTT
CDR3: CASSPRTGGNQPQHF

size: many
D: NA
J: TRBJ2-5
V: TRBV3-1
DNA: TGTGCCAGCAGCCAAGAGAAGGTGACCAAGACCCAGTACTTC
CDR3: CASSQEKVTKTQYF

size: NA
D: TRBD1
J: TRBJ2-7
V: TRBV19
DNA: TGTGCCAGCAAACAGACAGGGACCCTCTACGAGCAGTACTTC
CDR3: CASKQTGTLYEQYF

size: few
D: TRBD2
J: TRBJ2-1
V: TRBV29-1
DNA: TGCAGCGGGGGAGGGAGGAATGAGCAGTTCTTC
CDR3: CSGGGRNEQFF

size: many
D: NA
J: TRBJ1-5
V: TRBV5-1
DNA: TGCGCCAGCAGCTTGGCAGGGGATCAGCCCCAGCATTTT
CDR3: CASSLAGDQPQHF

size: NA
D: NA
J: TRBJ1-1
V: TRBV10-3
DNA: TGTGCCATCACCCCTGGATTAGGTCACACTGAAGCTTTCTTT
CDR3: CAITPGLGHTEAFF

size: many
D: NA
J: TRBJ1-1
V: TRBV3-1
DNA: TGTGCCAGCAGTCGGGGTACTGAAGCTTTCTTT
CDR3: CASSRGTEAFF

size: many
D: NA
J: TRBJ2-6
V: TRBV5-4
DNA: TGTGCCAGCAGCTCAGCCGGACGGATCTCTGGGGCCAACGTCCTGACTTTC
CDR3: CASSSAGRISGANVLTF

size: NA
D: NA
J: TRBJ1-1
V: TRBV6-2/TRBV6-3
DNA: TGTGCCAGCAGTTACGGGCAGGGAATTTACTCTGAAGCTTTCTTT
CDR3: CASSYGQGIYSEAFF

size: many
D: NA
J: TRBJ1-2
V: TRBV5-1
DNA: TGCGCCAGCACGGTGGGCTATGGCTACACCTTC
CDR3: CASTVGYGYTF

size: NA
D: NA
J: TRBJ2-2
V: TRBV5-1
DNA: TGCGCCAGCAGCGTGGACCCTAGTGGGGAGCTGTTTTTT
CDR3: CASSVDPSGELFF

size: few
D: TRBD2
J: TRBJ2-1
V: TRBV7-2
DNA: TGTGCCAGCAGCTGGAGGACTAGCTCAGAGCAGTTCTTC
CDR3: CASSWRTSSEQFF

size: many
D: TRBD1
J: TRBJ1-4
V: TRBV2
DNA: TGTGCCACACAGACAGGGAACAATGAAAAACTGTTTTTT
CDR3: CATQTGNNEKLFF

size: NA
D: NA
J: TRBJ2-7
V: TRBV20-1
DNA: TGCAGTGCTGACGACATGACCTACGAGCAGTACTTC
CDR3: CSADDMTYEQYF

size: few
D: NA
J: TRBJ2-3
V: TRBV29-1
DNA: TGCAGCTACACCTGGGCAGCGGCCGATACGCAGTATTTT
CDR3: CSYTWAAADTQYF

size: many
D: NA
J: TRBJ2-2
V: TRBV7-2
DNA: TGTGCCAGCAGCTTAACGGTCGCCAGGGTTATGTCCGGGGAGCTGTTTTTT
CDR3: CASSLTVARVMSGELFF

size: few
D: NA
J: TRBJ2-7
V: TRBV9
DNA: TGTGCCAGCAGCGTAGGAGCGGGCCTTGGGTACGAGCAGTACTTC
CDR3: CASSVGAGLGYEQYF

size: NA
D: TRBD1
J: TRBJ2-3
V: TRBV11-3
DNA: TGTGCCAGCAGCTTGGGACAGAGTACCTTCACAGATACGCAGTATTTT
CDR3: CASSLGQSTFTDTQYF